These T cell receptor beta chains were read from a single sample in a study of cytomegalovirus exposure and HLA in healthy donors. TCRdb's table, derived via immunoSEQ multiplex PCR, lists solely in-frame clones and lacks some. The profile shows tens of thousands of clones, approximately 74% of them singletons. The sequenced material came from PBMCs. Receptors originate from a young man in good health and CMV-seronegative. CDR3s include the opening cysteine and the closing phenylalanine or tryptophan. The order of the fields is D gene, V gene, clone size, J gene, CDR3 DNA, CDR3 protein. D genes are given only for firm matches. Clone size is not always given. Where it is, it says once, few, many or a class for expanded clones.

TRBD2,TRBV20-1,.,TRBJ2-3,TGCAGTGCGGGACTAGCGGATACGCAGTATTTT,CSAGLADTQYF
.,TRBV29-1,.,TRBJ2-1,TGCAGCGTGGACACCCAGGGGAGCGGAACCTACAATGAGCAGTTCTTC,CSVDTQGSGTYNEQFF
.,TRBV9,.,TRBJ1-4,TGTGCCAGCAGCCCAACGGGAAACACGGGGGAAAAACTGTTTTTT,CASSPTGNTGEKLFF
TRBD2,TRBV4-1,.,TRBJ2-3,TGCGCCAGCAGCCTAGTACTCTTGGCGGGGGGGAGCACAGATACGCAGTATTTT,CASSLVLLAGGSTDTQYF
TRBD1,TRBV7-9,.,TRBJ2-2,TGTGCCAGCAGCATGGGACAGGGGTTCGGGGAGCTGTTTTTT,CASSMGQGFGELFF
.,TRBV10-3,.,TRBJ1-2,TGTGCCATCAGTGAGCAGGGCAGGGCGGGAGGCTACACCTTC,CAISEQGRAGGYTF
.,TRBV6-5,.,TRBJ2-2,TGTGCCAGCAGTTACTCGTCAGGGGAGGGGACCGGGGAGCTGTTTTTT,CASSYSSGEGTGELFF
.,TRBV10-3,once,TRBJ2-1,TGTGCCATCAGTGGGACAACGACAGAGCAGTTCTTC,CAISGTTTEQFF
.,TRBV16,.,TRBJ2-3,TGTGCCAGCAGCCAAGGCGGCGGCACAGATACGCAGTATTTT,CASSQGGGTDTQYF
.,TRBV5-1,.,TRBJ2-7,TGCGCCAGCAGCTTGGACAGCGGACCCTACGAGCAGTACTTC,CASSLDSGPYEQYF
TRBD2,TRBV4-1,once,TRBJ2-5,TGCGCCAGCAGCCAGTATTGGACTAGCGGGATTGAGACCCAGTACTTC,CASSQYWTSGIETQYF
TRBD1,TRBV7-9,.,TRBJ2-5,TGTGCCAGCAGCCCTAGACAGGGCCGAGAGACCCAGTACTTC,CASSPRQGRETQYF
.,TRBV19,.,TRBJ2-1,TGTGCCAGTAGCACAGGGTATAACTCCTACAATGAGCAGTTCTTC,CASSTGYNSYNEQFF
.,TRBV5-1,few,TRBJ1-2,TGCGCCAGCAGCTTGGACGGAGACTATGGCTACACCTTC,CASSLDGDYGYTF
TRBD1,TRBV28,.,TRBJ1-1,TGTGCCAGCAGTTCCGAGACAGGGCGGTCTTTCTTT,CASSSETGRSFF
.,TRBV15,.,TRBJ1-2,TGTGCCACCAGCAGAGATCGGGGCTATGGCTACACCTTC,CATSRDRGYGYTF
TRBD2,TRBV6-5,.,TRBJ2-7,TGTGCCAGCAGTTACTCTTGGCTAGCGGGAGACGAGCAGTACTTC,CASSYSWLAGDEQYF
TRBD2,TRBV4-1,.,TRBJ2-2,TGCGCCAGCAGCCTTAGGACTAGCGGAGCCGCGAACACCGGGGAGCTGTTTTTT,CASSLRTSGAANTGELFF
TRBD1,TRBV19,once,TRBJ1-1,TGTGCCAGTAATTACCGGGACAGGGGGCCTCAAGCTTTCTTT,CASNYRDRGPQAFF
TRBD1,TRBV9,.,TRBJ1-4,TGTGCCAGCAGCGTAGCTGGACAGGGTTATGAAAAACTGTTTTTT,CASSVAGQGYEKLFF
.,TRBV27,.,TRBJ1-5,TGTGCCAGCAGTTGCACTTATCAGCCCCAGCATTTT,CASSCTYQPQHF
.,TRBV5-1,.,TRBJ1-6,TGCGCCAGCAGCTTGGGTCCAGGGGATAATTCACCCCTCCACTTT,CASSLGPGDNSPLHF
.,TRBV10-1,.,TRBJ2-7,TGCGCCAGCAGTGACCCCAGCTACGAGCAGTACTTC,CASSDPSYEQYF
TRBD2,TRBV10-3,.,TRBJ2-7,TGTGCCATCAGTGAAAAAGGAGGGAGGGACGAGCAGTACTTC,CAISEKGGRDEQYF
.,TRBV6-1,.,TRBJ2-7,TGTGCCAGCACCCCCCCGGACATCATCTACGAGCAGTACTTC,CASTPPDIIYEQYF
TRBD1,TRBV4-2,.,TRBJ2-7,TGTGCCAGCAGCCAGGCGGGACAGGGGGCCAAGTACGAGCAGTACTTC,CASSQAGQGAKYEQYF
TRBD2,TRBV6-1,once,TRBJ2-1,TGTGCCAGCAGTGATGGCCTAGCGGGCAACAATGAGCAGTTCTTC,CASSDGLAGNNEQFF
TRBD2,TRBV4-2,.,TRBJ2-1,TGTGCCAGCAGCCAAGATGAACTAGCGGGATATGAGCAGTTCTTC,CASSQDELAGYEQFF
.,TRBV14,.,TRBJ2-7,TGTGCCAGCAGTCAGAGCGGTAGCCTCGAGCAGTACTTC,CASSQSGSLEQYF
TRBD1,TRBV15,few,TRBJ1-2,TGTGCCACCAGCAGGGACAGGGGGCGCGGCTACACCTTC,CATSRDRGRGYTF
TRBD1,TRBV4-1,.,TRBJ2-7,TGCGCCAGCAGCCAAGATACGCAGGGGGCGACGAACGAGCAGTACTTC,CASSQDTQGATNEQYF
TRBD2,TRBV10-3,few,TRBJ2-3,TGTGCCATCAGTGGAACTAGCGGGAGAGGGGCAGATACGCAGTATTTT,CAISGTSGRGADTQYF
.,TRBV7-2,.,TRBJ1-2,TGTGCCAGCAGCTACAGGGTAATGGGCTACACCTTC,CASSYRVMGYTF
TRBD2,TRBV2,.,TRBJ2-5,TGTGCCAGCAGTGAAATCGCGGGAGGCGAGACCCAGTACTTC,CASSEIAGGETQYF
.,TRBV28,once,TRBJ1-1,TGTGCCAGCAGTGTCAGGGACACTGAAGCTTTCTTT,CASSVRDTEAFF
.,TRBV14,.,TRBJ1-1,TGTGCCAGCAGCCAAACCTTCAGGGGAGAAGCTTTCTTT,CASSQTFRGEAFF
.,TRBV10-1,.,TRBJ1-5,TGCGCCAGCAGTGATTCGGGAAGTCAGCCCCAGCATTTT,CASSDSGSQPQHF
TRBD1,TRBV11-3,.,TRBJ1-1,TGTGCCAGCAGCTTGGGACAGGGCTACACTGAAGCTTTCTTT,CASSLGQGYTEAFF
TRBD2,TRBV5-4,few,TRBJ2-3,TGTGCCAGCAGCGGTAGCGGGGATTTGGATACGCAGTATTTT,CASSGSGDLDTQYF
.,TRBV7-8,.,TRBJ1-2,TGTGCCAGCAGCCAAGGGGTACCAGGCTACACCTTC,CASSQGVPGYTF